Reported below is one T cell receptor (beta chain). This specimen belongs to a study of shared clonotypes between healthy human individuals. V was clipped by 3 bases and J by 4 bases; unmatched bases: 5. The germline CDR1 and CDR2 sequences are SEHNR and FQNEAQ (reference sequence). CDR3 length: 16 amino acids. Data came from immunoSEQ multiplex PCR; TCRdb stores just in-frame clones and leaves some out. The sample has around 700,000 clones, approximately 79% seen once; the top ten hold about 2%. The sample consisted of memory CD4+ T cells sorted from blood. Subset given: CD45RA-negative fraction. This chain connects TRBV7-9 to TRBJ2-3; 12 nucleotides match TRBD1. The clonotype was recovered from a woman aged 25 to 45 in good health. The CDR3: CASSFLGQGASDTQYF. DNA for the CDR3: TGTGCCAGCAGCTTCCTGGGACAGGGGGCCTCAGATACGCAGTATTTT.